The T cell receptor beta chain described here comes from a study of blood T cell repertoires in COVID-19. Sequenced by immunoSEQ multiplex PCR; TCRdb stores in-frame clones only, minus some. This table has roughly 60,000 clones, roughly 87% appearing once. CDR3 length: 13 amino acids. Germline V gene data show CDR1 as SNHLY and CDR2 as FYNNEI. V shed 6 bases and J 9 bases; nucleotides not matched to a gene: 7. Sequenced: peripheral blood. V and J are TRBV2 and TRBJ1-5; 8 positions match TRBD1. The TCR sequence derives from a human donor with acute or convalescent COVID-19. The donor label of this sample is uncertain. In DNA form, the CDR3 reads TGTGCCAGCAGCACGGGACAGGCAGGGCCCCAGCATTTT. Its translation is CASSTGQAGPQHF.